Below, one T cell receptor (beta chain) is given with its context. Its antigen target is currently unknown. Qualities for individual bases were not recorded, and no much larger clone is one base off. TCRbeta CDR3 regions were amplified from genomic DNA by means of the immunoSEQ Assay, a bias-controlled multiplex PCR. From the authors' description of their analysis: The number of nucleated cells in each sample was estimated by amplification of reference gene primers within the assay. To quantify the absolute abundance of each unique TCRbeta CDR3 rearrangement, sequence reads were collapsed and filtered. For each sample, productive Simpson clonality was calculated as the square root of Simpson's diversity index across productive rearrangements. TCRdb holds this immuneACCESS table with in-frame rearrangements only. Some clones are missing; in checked studies, unresolved V genes explain under half, and the rest has no known cause. The V and J calls and the clone size are those of that table, but D and trimming were determined from the DNA. The sample yields 150,000 or so clones; roughly 88% were counted once. The ten top clones hold 0.63% of the sample.

This record belongs to a study of blood T cell repertoires in COVID-19 (dated by TCRdb to about 2020). About the study as a whole: Samples from collaborators originated in the United States, Italy and Spain and spanned both the acute and convalescent phases of COVID-19. The prospective study material was composed of cDNA or gDNA derived from T cells, B-cell-depleted T cells, or PBMCs. The dataset comprised deeply sampled blood TCRbeta repertoires from subjects exposed to, actively infected with, or recovered from COVID-19. A freely available public database, intended as a resource for researchers studying the immune response to SARS-CoV-2, is where the repertoires were released. Samples came from the ongoing ImmuneRACE study (first 160 participants) plus 1,254 subjects from 6 global collaborators. The sample metadata nearly always contained a de-identified subject ID, COVID-19 status, age in years and sex. Where available, HLA class I and class II types were taken from metadata supplied by the sample provider and were not determined by assay-based typing.

From cysteine to phenylalanine, the CDR3 is 13 amino acids long. Only the CDR3 portion is preserved as DNA: 39 bases, with reading frame beginning at the first base. V drops 3 bases and J drops 5 bases, leaving 10 bases in between. Broader findings and caveats from the paper: The amount of clinical and demographic metadata varied by source and participant and was provided uncurated.

One collaborating source in Seattle enrolled patients while the patients were actively infected and followed the patients over time throughout the course of disease. The collaborating institutions used their own protocols to collect whole blood in K2EDTA tubes. For TCRbeta analysis, collaborators shipped samples in one of three forms: frozen whole blood, isolated PBMCs, or DNA extracted from either of those sample types. The sequence links TRBV12-3 or TRBV12-4 to TRBJ1-2; TRBD1 is perhaps the D gene, given 5 matching bases. The TCR sequence derives from a man aged 60 to 75 with COVID-19, enrolled during active disease. Material: peripheral blood. The sequence in DNA is TGTGCCAGCAGTTTGGCAGGGTGGTATGGCTACACCTTC. This yields the protein CASSLAGWYGYTF.